These 2 T cell receptor beta chains were sequenced from one sample in a study of CD8 T cells in ankylosing spondylitis. TCRdb reprocessed the 5' RACE reads with MiXCR, giving one entry per CDR3 protein. The sample lists a few hundred thousand distinct CDR3 sequences, roughly 8% occurring once. Study results and limitations: Among TCR beta sequences, a motif of several highly homologous variants appeared characteristic of ankylosing spondylitis blood.

These receptors have no known antigen. Sequencing used blood, either unsorted or a sorted T cell fraction (not recorded which). All receptors come from a male donor with ankylosing spondylitis.

This clonotype has a single count. The chain employs TRBV19 and TRBJ2-3, with D perhaps TRBD1 or TRBD2 (5 bases each). CDR1 is LNHDA and CDR2 is SQIVND in the germline V gene (reference sequence). This CDR3 contains 13 residues. Trimming stripped 5 bases from V and 4 bases from J, with 10 bases between. The CDR3 spells CASSGGEADTQYF. Written as DNA, the CDR3 is TGTGCCAGTAGTGGGGGAGAGGCAGATACGCAGTATTTT.

This clonotype was seen more than once but under ten times. The chain carries TRBV7-3 and TRBJ1-5, with D perhaps matching TRBD1 (6 bases). V was shortened by 1 base and J by 0 bases, with 28 bases between the two germline ends. Per the germline V gene, CDR1 is SGHTA and CDR2 is FQGTGA. The CDR3 has 22 amino acids. CDR3 nucleotide sequence: TGTGCCAGCAGCTTAAACGATTTCGGGGGCGGGGTAGAGGGATTTAGCAATCAGCCCCAGCATTTT. It encodes CASSLNDFGGGVEGFSNQPQHF.